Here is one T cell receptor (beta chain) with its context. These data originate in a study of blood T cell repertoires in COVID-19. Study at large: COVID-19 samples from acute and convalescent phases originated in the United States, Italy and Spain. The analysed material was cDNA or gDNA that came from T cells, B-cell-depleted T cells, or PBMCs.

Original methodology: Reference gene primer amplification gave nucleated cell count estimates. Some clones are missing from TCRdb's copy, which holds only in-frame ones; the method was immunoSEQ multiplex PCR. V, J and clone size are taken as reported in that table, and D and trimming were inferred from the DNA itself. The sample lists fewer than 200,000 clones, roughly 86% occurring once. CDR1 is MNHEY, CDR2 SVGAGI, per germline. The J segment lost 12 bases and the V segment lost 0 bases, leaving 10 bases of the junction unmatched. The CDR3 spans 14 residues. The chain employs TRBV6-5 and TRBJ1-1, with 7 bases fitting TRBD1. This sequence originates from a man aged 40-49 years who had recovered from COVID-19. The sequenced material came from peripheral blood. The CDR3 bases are TGTGCCAGCAGTTACTCACATACGTCACAGGGGCCTTTCTTT. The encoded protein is CASSYSHTSQGPFF.